This TCR beta chain was captured in a study of blood T cell repertoires in COVID-19 (dated by TCRdb to about 2020). Regarding the study in general: Collaborator samples came from the United States, Italy and Spain and covered acute and convalescent phases of COVID-19. The prospective study material was composed of cDNA or gDNA derived from T cells, B-cell-depleted T cells, or PBMCs. Deeply sampled blood TCRbeta repertoires from subjects exposed to, actively infected with, or recovered from COVID-19 were included in the dataset. The repertoires were released in a freely available public database intended as a resource for research on the immune response to SARS-CoV-2. Samples were obtained from the ongoing ImmuneRACE study (first 160 participants) and from 950 to 1,500 subjects provided by 6 global collaborators. Sample metadata almost always included a de-identified subject ID, COVID-19 status, age in years and sex. HLA class I and class II types, where available, came from metadata supplied by the sample provider rather than from assay-based typing.

Results and caveats for the whole study, not just this receptor: Clinical and demographic metadata were provided uncurated, with the amount varying by source and participant.

Points on this clone: The antigen this receptor binds is unknown. Base quality data are lacking; no much larger clone is found one base away.

TCRbeta CDR3 regions were amplified from genomic DNA using the immunoSEQ Assay, a bias-controlled multiplex PCR. Regarding the original processing steps: Within the assay, amplification of reference gene primers was used to estimate how many nucleated cells each sample contained. To quantify the absolute abundance of each unique TCRbeta CDR3 rearrangement, sequence reads were collapsed and filtered. For each sample, productive Simpson clonality was calculated as the square root of Simpson's diversity index over productive rearrangements. In TCRdb, the immuneACCESS table is reduced to in-frame sequences with V and J assigned. These tables do not hold every clone; where another copy was compared, an unresolved V gene accounts for under half, and the others remain unexplained. V, J and clone size reflect that table, while D and trimming were determined from the DNA. This sample is represented by about 280,000 clones; roughly 86% of them were singletons. 1.9% of the sample is held by the ten biggest clonotypes.

Enrolling through a virtual design, the prospective study's participants ranged in age from roughly 18 to 90 years and lived across roughly 24 United States geographic areas. In the prospective study, cohorts were assigned on the basis of participant-reported clinical history obtained from a screening survey and a study questionnaire. Recovered participants in ImmuneRACE Cohort 3 were defined as having two consecutive negative NP/OP PCR tests, clearance from a healthcare professional, or resolution of symptoms. Mobile phlebotomists in the prospective study collected whole blood, serum and a nasopharyngeal or oropharyngeal swab from every participant. Additional blood draws and questionnaires over a 2-month period could optionally be provided by prospective study participants. Before DNA extraction, prospective study blood samples were shipped either frozen or at room temperature. V loses 6 bases, J loses 8 bases, and the germline ends lie 13 bases apart. Its CDR3 holds 12 amino acids, cysteine through phenylalanine. The DNA shown is the 36-base CDR3, in frame from base 1. From the germline V gene, CDR1 is MNHEY and CDR2 is SVGAGI.

The chain links TRBV6-5 with TRBJ1-2; no D gene call is confident. The sample was PBMCs or T cells enriched from blood (not recorded which). The source is an older woman who had recovered from COVID-19. The DNA sequence is as follows: TGTGCCAGCAGGACAATCCGCGGGGGCTACACCTTC. It codes for CASRTIRGGYTF.